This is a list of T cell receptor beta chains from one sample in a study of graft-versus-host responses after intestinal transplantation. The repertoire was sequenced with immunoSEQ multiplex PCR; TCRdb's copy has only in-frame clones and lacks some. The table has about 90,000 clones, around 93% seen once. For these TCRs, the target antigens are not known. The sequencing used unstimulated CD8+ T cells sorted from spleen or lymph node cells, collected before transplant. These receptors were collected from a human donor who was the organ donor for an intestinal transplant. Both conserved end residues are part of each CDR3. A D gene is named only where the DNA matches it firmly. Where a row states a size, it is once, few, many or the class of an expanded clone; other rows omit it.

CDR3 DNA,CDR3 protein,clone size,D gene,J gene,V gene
TGTGCCAGCAGTTTAGGAGGTGGGTTACTAGTCAATCAGCCCCAGCATTTT,CASSLGGGLLVNQPQHF,NA,NA,TRBJ1-5,TRBV27
TGTGCCAGCAGTTACTCGACCCCCAGGCATTCACCCCTCCACTTT,CASSYSTPRHSPLHF,NA,NA,TRBJ1-6,TRBV6-5
TGTGCCAGCAGCCTAACAGGGCTCTACACCTACGAGCAGTACTTC,CASSLTGLYTYEQYF,NA,NA,TRBJ2-7,TRBV28
TGCGCCAGCAGCCAAAGAAGGGGTAATTCACCCCTCCACTTT,CASSQRRGNSPLHF,once,NA,TRBJ1-6,TRBV4-1
TGTGCCAGCAGCTTACTGCGGGGGGCCGTCGACGAGCAGTACTTC,CASSLLRGAVDEQYF,NA,TRBD2,TRBJ2-7,TRBV7-3
TGTCCGAACCGGGTTCTCTCCTACGAGCAGTACTTC,CPNRVLSYEQYF,NA,NA,TRBJ2-7,TRBV10-3
TGTGCCAGCAGTTCTCTGAGGGGGAACAGTCCAGAGACCCAGTACTTC,CASSSLRGNSPETQYF,NA,NA,TRBJ2-5,TRBV14
TGTGCCAGCAGCTCTGTCCGACTAGAGCAGTTCTTC,CASSSVRLEQFF,NA,NA,TRBJ2-1,TRBV11-2
TGTGCCAGCAGTGACTCGCGCGGGTTCTACAATGAGCAGTTCTTC,CASSDSRGFYNEQFF,NA,NA,TRBJ2-1,TRBV6-4
TGTGCCAGCAGTTACACGGACAGGGAGACCTACGAGCAGTACTTC,CASSYTDRETYEQYF,NA,TRBD1,TRBJ2-7,TRBV6-5
TGTGCCAGCGCCCAGGGGAACACCGGGGAGCTGTTTTTT,CASAQGNTGELFF,NA,NA,TRBJ2-2,TRBV9
TGTGCCAGCAGTGCAGACTCGGGACAGGGGGCTCAATGGCTATATGGCTACACCTTC,CASSADSGQGAQWLYGYTF,NA,TRBD1,TRBJ1-2,TRBV27
TGTGCCAGCAGCTTAGGACTAGCGTTTGGAGACGAGCAGTACTTC,CASSLGLAFGDEQYF,NA,TRBD2,TRBJ2-7,TRBV13
TGTGCCAGCAGCCCAGATAGCGGGGGAAAGACCCAGTACTTC,CASSPDSGGKTQYF,NA,TRBD2,TRBJ2-5,TRBV5-6
TGTGCCAGCAGGCCCCGGGGGGCTCTCCAAGAGACCCAGTACTTC,CASRPRGALQETQYF,NA,NA,TRBJ2-5,TRBV7-6
TGCGCCAGCAGCCCGGGACAGGACAACTACGAGCAGTACTTC,CASSPGQDNYEQYF,NA,TRBD1,TRBJ2-7,TRBV5-1
TGTGCCAGCAGCTCTCCGGCGGTTATGGGGGGCACTGAAGCTTTCTTT,CASSSPAVMGGTEAFF,NA,NA,TRBJ1-1,TRBV11-2
TGTGCCAGCAGCCCAGGGTACACCGGGGAGCTGTTTTTT,CASSPGYTGELFF,NA,NA,TRBJ2-2,TRBV7-9
TGTGCCAGCAGCCTACCGGGACTAGCGCCTGCTGAGCAGTTCTTC,CASSLPGLAPAEQFF,NA,TRBD2,TRBJ2-1,TRBV5-4
TGTGCCAGCAGTTACCCCTCGGAGGATCTGAACACTGAAGCTTTCTTT,CASSYPSEDLNTEAFF,NA,NA,TRBJ1-1,TRBV6-5
TGCGCCAGCAGCCAAGGGGTAGGAGGTTACGAGCAGTACTTC,CASSQGVGGYEQYF,few,NA,TRBJ2-7,TRBV4-1
TGTGCCAGCACCCCGGGGGGTGAGCAGTACTTC,CASTPGGEQYF,NA,TRBD2,TRBJ2-7,TRBV2
TGTGCCAGCCCCTCTGACAGGGACCCAGATACGCAGTATTTT,CASPSDRDPDTQYF,once,TRBD1,TRBJ2-3,TRBV2
TGTGCCAGCAGCTTATCGAGGGTCTATGGCTACACCTTC,CASSLSRVYGYTF,NA,NA,TRBJ1-2,TRBV11-2
TGTGCCAGCAGCCCCCGAGGGGGAAAAAACTACGAGCAGTACTTC,CASSPRGGKNYEQYF,once,NA,TRBJ2-7,TRBV6-1
TGCAGCGTCCCTTTGGAGACCCAGTACTTC,CSVPLETQYF,NA,NA,TRBJ2-5,TRBV29-1
TGTGCCATCAGTTACGACGGCCCCTCGGGTTACGAGCAGTACTTC,CAISYDGPSGYEQYF,NA,NA,TRBJ2-7,TRBV10-3
TGTGCCAGTGTAGCGGGGCTAGGGGAGACCCAGTACTTC,CASVAGLGETQYF,NA,TRBD2,TRBJ2-5,TRBV6-5
TGTGCCAGCAGCGTGGAGGCAGGCCCTAGCTCCTACGAGCAGTACTTC,CASSVEAGPSSYEQYF,once,NA,TRBJ2-7,TRBV9
TGTGCCAGCAGCAGCGACAGTATTTCGCCCTACGAGCAGTACTTC,CASSSDSISPYEQYF,NA,NA,TRBJ2-7,TRBV27
TGTGCCAGCAGCCCCCGGGGACAGGCTTACACTGAAGCTTTCTTT,CASSPRGQAYTEAFF,NA,NA,TRBJ1-1,TRBV21-1
TGTGCCAGCAGTTTTACAGGGGGCAACTATGGCTACACCTTC,CASSFTGGNYGYTF,NA,TRBD1,TRBJ1-2,TRBV27
TGTGCCAGCAGTTGGGGAGGGGGACCTCAAGAGACCCAGTACTTC,CASSWGGGPQETQYF,NA,NA,TRBJ2-5,TRBV2
TGTGCCAGCAGTTTACCGCTAGCGGGAGGCCCGGAGTTCTTC,CASSLPLAGGPEFF,once,TRBD2,TRBJ2-1,TRBV28
TGTGCCAGCAGCTCGGAGACTAGCGGGAACTACGAGCAGTACTTC,CASSSETSGNYEQYF,NA,TRBD2,TRBJ2-7,TRBV7-6
TGTGCCAGCAGCCTAGGGGAACAGGGTGGCGAGCAGTACTTC,CASSLGEQGGEQYF,NA,NA,TRBJ2-7,TRBV7-9
TGTGCCAGCAGCTCGACCGGGACTAGCGGAATTGAAGAGACCCAGTACTTC,CASSSTGTSGIEETQYF,once,TRBD2,TRBJ2-5,TRBV5-5
TGTGCCAGCAGCTTGGATAGCGGGGGGGCCGAGACGGTGAGTGAGCAGTTCTTC,CASSLDSGGAETVSEQFF,NA,TRBD2,TRBJ2-1,TRBV5-4
TGTGCCAGCAGCTTGACCTTGGGTCCTCGGGGCACTGAAGCTTTCTTT,CASSLTLGPRGTEAFF,NA,NA,TRBJ1-1,TRBV5-6
TGTGCCAGCACCCCACCCGAGAACTACTACGAGCAGTACTTC,CASTPPENYYEQYF,NA,NA,TRBJ2-7,TRBV5-5
TGTGCCAGCAGCCCCTGGACAGGGGAAGGGAATGAGCAGTTCTTC,CASSPWTGEGNEQFF,NA,TRBD1,TRBJ2-1,TRBV9
TGTGCCAGCAGCTTAGGTCCCTATGAGGGCCCCTCTCCCTACGAGCAGTACTTC,CASSLGPYEGPSPYEQYF,NA,NA,TRBJ2-7,TRBV7-9
TGTGCCTGGACCCGCGGGGAGGGGCGGAACACCGGGGAGCTGTTTTTT,CAWTRGEGRNTGELFF,NA,TRBD2,TRBJ2-2,TRBV30
TGTGCCAGTAGTATAGATCTGGAGGGGATTTACAATGAGCAGTTCTTC,CASSIDLEGIYNEQFF,NA,NA,TRBJ2-1,TRBV19